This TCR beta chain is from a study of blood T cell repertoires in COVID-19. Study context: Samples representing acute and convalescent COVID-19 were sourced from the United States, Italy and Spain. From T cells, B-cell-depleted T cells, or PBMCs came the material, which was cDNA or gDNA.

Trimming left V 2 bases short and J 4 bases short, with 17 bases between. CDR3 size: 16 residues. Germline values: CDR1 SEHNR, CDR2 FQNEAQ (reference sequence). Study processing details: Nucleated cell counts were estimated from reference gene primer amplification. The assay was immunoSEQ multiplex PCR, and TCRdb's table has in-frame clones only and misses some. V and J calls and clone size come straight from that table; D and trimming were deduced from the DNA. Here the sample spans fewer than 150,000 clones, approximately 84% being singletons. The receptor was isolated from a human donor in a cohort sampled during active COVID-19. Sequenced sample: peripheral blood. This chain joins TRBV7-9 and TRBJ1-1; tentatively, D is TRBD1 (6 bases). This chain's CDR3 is CASSLMASRGFTEAFF. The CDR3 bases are TGTGCCAGCAGCTTAATGGCAAGCAGGGGTTTCACTGAAGCTTTCTTT. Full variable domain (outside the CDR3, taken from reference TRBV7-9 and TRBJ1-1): DTGVSQNPRHKITKRGQNVTFRCDPISEHNRLYWYRQTLGQGPEFLTYFQNEAQLEKSRLLSDRFSAERPKGSFSTLEIQRTEQGDSAMYLCASSLMASRGFTEAFFGQGTRLTVV.